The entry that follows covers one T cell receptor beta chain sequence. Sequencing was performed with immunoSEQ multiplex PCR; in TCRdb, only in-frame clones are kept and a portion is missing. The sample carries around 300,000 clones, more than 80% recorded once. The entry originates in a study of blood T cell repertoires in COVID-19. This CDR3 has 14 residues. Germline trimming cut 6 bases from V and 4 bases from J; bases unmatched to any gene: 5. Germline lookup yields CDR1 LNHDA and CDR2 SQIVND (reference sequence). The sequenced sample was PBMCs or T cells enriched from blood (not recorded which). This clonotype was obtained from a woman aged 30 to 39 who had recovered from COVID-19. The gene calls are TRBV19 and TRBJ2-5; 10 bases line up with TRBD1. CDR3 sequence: CASRLTGGGETQYF. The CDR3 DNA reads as TGTGCCAGTAGGTTGACAGGGGGCGGAGAGACCCAGTACTTC.